This TCR beta chain was profiled in a study of beta chain features in type 1 diabetes. Study-level information: Patients did not differ from healthy donors in age, gender or cell yield. Broader study findings: A closer apparent resemblance between naive, central memory and Treg TCRB repertoires was seen in patients than in healthy donors.

Using CD45RO/CCR7/CD25/CD127/CD95/CD27, CD4+ naive, central memory, regulatory and stem cell-like memory cells were sorted. V gave up 5 bases and J gave up 4 bases; unmatched junction bases: 7. Germline-derived CDR1 and CDR2 are SEHNR and FQNEAQ (reference sequence). The CDR3 is 15 residues long. This clone was counted a few times. Antigen specificity is unknown. All of the isolated RNA was reverse transcribed, so expressed TCRB transcripts were sequenced. TCRdb's table, derived via immunoSEQ multiplex PCR, lists solely in-frame clones and lacks some. The repertoire holds more than 350,000 clones, with approximately 10% as singletons.

The rearrangement uses TRBV7-9 and TRBJ1-4; TRBD1 agrees at 7 bases. This receptor was obtained from a woman under 30 in good health. Sequencing was carried out using naive CD4+ T cells from blood. CDR3 DNA: TGTGCCAGCAGCCCAGGGGACAGCAATAATGAAAAACTGTTTTTT. Its translation: CASSPGDSNNEKLFF.